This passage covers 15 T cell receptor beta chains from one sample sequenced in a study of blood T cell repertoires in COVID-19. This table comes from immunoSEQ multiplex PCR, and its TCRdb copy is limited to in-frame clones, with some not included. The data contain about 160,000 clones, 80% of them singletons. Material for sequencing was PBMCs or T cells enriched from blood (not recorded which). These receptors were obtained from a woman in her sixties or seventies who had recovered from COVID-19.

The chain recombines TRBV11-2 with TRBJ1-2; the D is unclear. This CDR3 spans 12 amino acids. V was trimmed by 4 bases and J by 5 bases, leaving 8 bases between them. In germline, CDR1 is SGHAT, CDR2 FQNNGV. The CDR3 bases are TGTGCCAGCAGCTCGGGAGGGTATGGCTACACCTTC. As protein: CASSSGGYGYTF.

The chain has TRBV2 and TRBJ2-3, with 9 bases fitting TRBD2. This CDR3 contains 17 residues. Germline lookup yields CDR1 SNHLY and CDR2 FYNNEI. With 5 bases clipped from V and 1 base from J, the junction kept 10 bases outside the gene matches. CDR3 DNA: TGTGCCAGCAGTAATTCCCAGACTAGCGGACGCACAGATACGCAGTATTTT. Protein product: CASSNSQTSGRTDTQYF.

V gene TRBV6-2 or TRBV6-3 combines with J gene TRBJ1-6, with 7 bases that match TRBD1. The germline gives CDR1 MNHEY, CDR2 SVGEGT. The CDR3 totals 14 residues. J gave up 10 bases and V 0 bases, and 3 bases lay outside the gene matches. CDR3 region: CASSYSGGESPLHF. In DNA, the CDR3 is TGTGCCAGCAGTTACTCAGGGGGCGAATCACCCCTCCACTTT.

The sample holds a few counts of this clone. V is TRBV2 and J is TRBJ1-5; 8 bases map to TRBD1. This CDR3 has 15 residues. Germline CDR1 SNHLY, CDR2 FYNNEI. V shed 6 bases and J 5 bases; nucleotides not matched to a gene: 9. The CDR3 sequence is CASRGTGGLYQPQHF. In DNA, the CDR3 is TGTGCCAGCAGGGGGACAGGTGGGCTATATCAGCCCCAGCATTTT.

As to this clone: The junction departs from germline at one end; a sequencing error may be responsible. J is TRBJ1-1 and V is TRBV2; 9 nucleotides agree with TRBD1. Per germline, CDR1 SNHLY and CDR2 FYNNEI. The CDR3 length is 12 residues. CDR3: CASQGGTGLALF. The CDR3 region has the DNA TGTGCCAGCCAGGGTGGGACAGGGCTCGCTCTCTTT.

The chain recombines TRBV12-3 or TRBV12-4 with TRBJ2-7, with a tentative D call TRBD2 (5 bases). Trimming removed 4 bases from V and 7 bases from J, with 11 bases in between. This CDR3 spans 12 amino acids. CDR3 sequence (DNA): TGTGCCAGCAGTTCCCTGGGGAGAGAGCAGTACTTC. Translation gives CASSSLGREQYF.

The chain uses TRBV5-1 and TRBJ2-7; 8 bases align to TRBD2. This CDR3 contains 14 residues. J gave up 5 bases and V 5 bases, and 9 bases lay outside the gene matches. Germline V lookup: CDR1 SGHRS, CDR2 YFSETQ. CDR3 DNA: TGCGCCAGCAGGAATCCCGGGGGGGCGGACGAGCAGTACTTC. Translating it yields CASRNPGGADEQYF.

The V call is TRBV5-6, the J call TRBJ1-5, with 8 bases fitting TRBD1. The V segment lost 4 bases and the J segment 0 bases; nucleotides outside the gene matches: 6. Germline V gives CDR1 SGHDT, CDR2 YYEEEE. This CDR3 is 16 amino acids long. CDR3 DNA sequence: TGTGCCAGCAGCGTACAGGGGGTGTATAGCAATCAGCCCCAGCATTTT. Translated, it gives CASSVQGVYSNQPQHF.

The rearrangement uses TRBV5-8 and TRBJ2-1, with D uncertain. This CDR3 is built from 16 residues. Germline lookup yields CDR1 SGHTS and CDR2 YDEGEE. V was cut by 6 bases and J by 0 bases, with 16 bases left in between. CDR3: CASTLLGSISYNEQFF. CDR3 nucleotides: TGTGCCAGCACCCTATTGGGCTCAATCTCCTACAATGAGCAGTTCTTC.

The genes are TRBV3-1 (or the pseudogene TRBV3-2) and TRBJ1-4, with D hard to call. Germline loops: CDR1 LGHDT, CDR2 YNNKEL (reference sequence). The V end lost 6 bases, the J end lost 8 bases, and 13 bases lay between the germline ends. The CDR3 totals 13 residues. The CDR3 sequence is CASRNGPGEKLFF. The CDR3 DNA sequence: TGTGCCAGCAGAAATGGTCCGGGGGAAAAACTGTTTTTT.

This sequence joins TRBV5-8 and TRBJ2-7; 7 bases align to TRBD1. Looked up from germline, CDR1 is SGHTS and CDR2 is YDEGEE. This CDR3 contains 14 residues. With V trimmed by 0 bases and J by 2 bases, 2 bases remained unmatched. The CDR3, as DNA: TGTGCCAGCAGCTTGGGACAGGGAGCCTACGAGCAGTACTTC. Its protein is CASSLGQGAYEQYF.

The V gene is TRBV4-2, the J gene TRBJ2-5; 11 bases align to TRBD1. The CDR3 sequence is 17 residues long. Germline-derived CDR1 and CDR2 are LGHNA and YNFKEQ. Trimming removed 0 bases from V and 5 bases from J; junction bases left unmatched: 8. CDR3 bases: TGTGCCAGCAGCCAAGATCCGGACAGGGGGCGAGGTGAGACCCAGTACTTC. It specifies CASSQDPDRGRGETQYF.

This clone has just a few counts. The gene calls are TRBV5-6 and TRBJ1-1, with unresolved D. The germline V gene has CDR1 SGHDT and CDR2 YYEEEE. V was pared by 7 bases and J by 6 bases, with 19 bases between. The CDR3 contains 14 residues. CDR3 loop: CASGSRGTLSEAFF. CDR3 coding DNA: TGTGCCAGCGGATCTCGGGGTACTCTGTCTGAAGCTTTCTTT.

CDR3 coding DNA: TGCGCCAGCAGCTTGGGGGGAGCAACTAATGAAAAACTGTTTTTT. It is translated as CASSLGGATNEKLFF. The rearrangement links TRBV5-1 to TRBJ1-4; D is unresolved. This CDR3 comprises 15 residues. The ends were cut back, 0 bases at V and 0 bases at J, with 6 bases in the middle. From germline, CDR1 is SGHRS and CDR2 YFSETQ.

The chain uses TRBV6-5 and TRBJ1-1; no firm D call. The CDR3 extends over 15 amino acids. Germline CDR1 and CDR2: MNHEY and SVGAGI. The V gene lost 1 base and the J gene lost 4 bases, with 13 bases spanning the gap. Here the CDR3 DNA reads TGTGCCAGCAGTTACTATACCTCTGCGCGCACTGAAGCTTTCTTT. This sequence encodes CASSYYTSARTEAFF.